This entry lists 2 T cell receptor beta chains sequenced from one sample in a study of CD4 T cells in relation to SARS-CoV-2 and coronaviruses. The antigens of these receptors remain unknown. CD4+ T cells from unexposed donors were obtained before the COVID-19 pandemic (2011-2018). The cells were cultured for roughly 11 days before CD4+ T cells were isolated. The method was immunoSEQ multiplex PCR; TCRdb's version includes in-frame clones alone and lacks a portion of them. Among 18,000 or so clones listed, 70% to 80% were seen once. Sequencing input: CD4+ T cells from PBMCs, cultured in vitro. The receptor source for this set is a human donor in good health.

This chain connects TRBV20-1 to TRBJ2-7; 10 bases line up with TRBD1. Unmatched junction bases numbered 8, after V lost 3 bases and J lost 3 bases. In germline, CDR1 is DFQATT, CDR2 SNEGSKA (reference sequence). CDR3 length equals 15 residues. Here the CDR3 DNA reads TGCAGTGCTAGTCGACCTGACAGGGGGCTCTACGAGCAGTACTTC. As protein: CSASRPDRGLYEQYF.

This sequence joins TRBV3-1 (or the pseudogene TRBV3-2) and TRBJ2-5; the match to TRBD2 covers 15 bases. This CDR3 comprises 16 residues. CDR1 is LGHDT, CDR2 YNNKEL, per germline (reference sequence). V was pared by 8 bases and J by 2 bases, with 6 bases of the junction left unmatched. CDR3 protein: CASSKGTSGGQETQYF. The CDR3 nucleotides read TGTGCCAGCTCCAAGGGGACTAGCGGGGGGCAAGAGACCCAGTACTTC.